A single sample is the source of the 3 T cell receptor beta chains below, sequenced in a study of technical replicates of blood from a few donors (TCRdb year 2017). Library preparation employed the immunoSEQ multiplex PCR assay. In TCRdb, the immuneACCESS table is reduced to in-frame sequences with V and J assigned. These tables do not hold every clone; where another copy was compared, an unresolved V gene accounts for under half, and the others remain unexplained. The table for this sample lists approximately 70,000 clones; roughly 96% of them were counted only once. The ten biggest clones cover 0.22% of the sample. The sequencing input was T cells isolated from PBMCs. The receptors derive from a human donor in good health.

The CDR3 DNA follows: TGCGCCAGCACGGAGGGAGACGGCTACACCTTC. Its protein is CASTEGDGYTF. V usage is TRBV5-1 and J usage is TRBJ1-2; D not certain. The CDR3 has 11 residues. V was shortened by 6 bases and J by 8 bases, with 11 bases between the two germline ends. Germline lookup yields CDR1 SGHRS and CDR2 YFSETQ. Complete variable domain (other parts from reference TRBV5-1 and TRBJ1-2): KAGVTQTPRYLIKTRGQQVTLSCSPISGHRSVSWYQQTPGQGLQFLFEYFSETQRNKGNFPGRFSGRQFSNSRSEMNVSTLELGDSALYLCASTEGDGYTFGSGTRLTVV.

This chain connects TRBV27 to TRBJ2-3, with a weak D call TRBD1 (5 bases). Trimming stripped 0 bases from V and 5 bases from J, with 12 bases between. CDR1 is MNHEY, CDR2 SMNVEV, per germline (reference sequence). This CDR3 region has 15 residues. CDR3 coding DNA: TGTGCCAGCAGTTTATCGTATTTGGGGCGAGATACGCAGTATTTT. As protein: CASSLSYLGRDTQYF.

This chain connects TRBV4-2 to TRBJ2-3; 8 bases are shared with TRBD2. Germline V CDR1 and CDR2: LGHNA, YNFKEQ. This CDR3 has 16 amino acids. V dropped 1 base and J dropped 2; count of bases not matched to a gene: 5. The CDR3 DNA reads TGTGCCAGCAGCCAAGGGAGCGGGGGCCACACAGATACGCAGTATTTT. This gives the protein CASSQGSGGHTDTQYF.